This T cell receptor beta chain is from a study of technical replicates of blood from several donors. From germline, CDR1 is SGHNT and CDR2 YYREEE (reference sequence). The V segment lost 0 bases and the J segment 1 base; nucleotides outside the gene matches: 3. The CDR3 totals 15 residues. Libraries were prepared by immunoSEQ multiplex PCR; TCRdb keeps only in-frame clonotypes and omits some of them. The sample holds about 54,000 clones, approximately 94% seen once. The rearrangement links TRBV5-4 to TRBJ2-5, with TRBD1 matching over 7 bases. The sequenced sample was T cells isolated from PBMCs. The sequence was collected from a human donor in good health. As DNA, the CDR3 is TGTGCCAGCAGCTTGGGAGGGACAGCCCAAGAGACCCAGTACTTC. Protein: CASSLGGTAQETQYF.